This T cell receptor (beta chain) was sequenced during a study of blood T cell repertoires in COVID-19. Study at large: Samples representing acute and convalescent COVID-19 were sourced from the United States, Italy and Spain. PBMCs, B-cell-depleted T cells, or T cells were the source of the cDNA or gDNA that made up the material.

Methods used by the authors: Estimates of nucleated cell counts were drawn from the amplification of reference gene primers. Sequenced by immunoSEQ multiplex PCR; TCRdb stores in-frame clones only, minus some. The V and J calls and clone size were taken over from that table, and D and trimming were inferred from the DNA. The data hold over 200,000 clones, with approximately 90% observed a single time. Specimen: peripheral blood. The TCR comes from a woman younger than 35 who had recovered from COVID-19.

The CDR3 spells CASSQTEGNTIYF. In nucleotides, the CDR3 is TGTGCCAGCAGCCAAACAGAAGGAAACACCATATATTTT. This sequence joins TRBV3-1 (or the pseudogene TRBV3-2) and TRBJ1-3, with no clear D. With 2 bases removed from V and 4 bases from J, the gap between germline ends came to 6 bases. CDR3 size: 13 residues. Per the germline V gene, CDR1 is LGHDT and CDR2 is YNNKEL (reference sequence).